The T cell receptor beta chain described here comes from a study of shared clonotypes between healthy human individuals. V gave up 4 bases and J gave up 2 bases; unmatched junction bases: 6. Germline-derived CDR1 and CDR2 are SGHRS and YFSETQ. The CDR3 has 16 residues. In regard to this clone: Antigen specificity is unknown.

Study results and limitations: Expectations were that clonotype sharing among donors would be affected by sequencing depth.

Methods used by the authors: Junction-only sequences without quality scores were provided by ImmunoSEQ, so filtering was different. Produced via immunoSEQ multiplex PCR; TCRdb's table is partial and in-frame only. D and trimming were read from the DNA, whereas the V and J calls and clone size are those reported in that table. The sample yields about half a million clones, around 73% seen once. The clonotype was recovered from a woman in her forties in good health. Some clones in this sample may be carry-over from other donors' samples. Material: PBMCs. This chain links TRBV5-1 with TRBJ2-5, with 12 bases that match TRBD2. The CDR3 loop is CASSRLAGGGQETQYF. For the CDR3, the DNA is TGCGCCAGCAGCCGTCTAGCGGGAGGGGGGCAAGAGACCCAGTACTTC.